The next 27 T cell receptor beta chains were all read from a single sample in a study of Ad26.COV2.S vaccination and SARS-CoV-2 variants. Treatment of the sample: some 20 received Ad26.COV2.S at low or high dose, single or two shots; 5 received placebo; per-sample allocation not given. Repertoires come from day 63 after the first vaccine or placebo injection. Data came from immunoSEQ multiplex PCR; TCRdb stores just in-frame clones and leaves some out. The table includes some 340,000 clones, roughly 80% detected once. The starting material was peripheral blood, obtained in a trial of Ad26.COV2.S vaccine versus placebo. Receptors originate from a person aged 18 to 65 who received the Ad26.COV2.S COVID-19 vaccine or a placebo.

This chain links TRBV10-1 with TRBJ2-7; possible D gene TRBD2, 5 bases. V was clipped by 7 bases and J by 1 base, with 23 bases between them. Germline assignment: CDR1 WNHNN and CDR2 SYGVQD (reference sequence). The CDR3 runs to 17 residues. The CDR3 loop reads CASTQGGRTDGSYEQYF. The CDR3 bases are TGCGCCAGCACCCAAGGCGGGCGGACCGATGGGTCCTACGAGCAGTACTTC.

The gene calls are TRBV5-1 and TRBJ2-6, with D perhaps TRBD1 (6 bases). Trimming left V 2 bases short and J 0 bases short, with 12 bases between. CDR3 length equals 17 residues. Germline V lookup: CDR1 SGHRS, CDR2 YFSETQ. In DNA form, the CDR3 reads TGCGCCAGCAGCTTACAGGGCGCAGGCTCTGGGGCCAACGTCCTGACTTTC. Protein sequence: CASSLQGAGSGANVLTF.

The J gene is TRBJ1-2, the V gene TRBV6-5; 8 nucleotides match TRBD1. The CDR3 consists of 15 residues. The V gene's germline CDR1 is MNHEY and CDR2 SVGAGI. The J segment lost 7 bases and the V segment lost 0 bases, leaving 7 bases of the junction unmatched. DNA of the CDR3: TGTGCCAGCAGTTACTCGTCAGGGGGCTTAGGTGGCTACACCTTC. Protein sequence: CASSYSSGGLGGYTF.

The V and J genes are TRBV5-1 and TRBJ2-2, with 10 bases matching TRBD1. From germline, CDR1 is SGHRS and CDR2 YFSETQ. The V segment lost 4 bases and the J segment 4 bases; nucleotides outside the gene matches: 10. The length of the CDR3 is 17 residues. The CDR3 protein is CASSLRQGAGTTGELFF. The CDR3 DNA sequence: TGCGCCAGCAGCCTACGACAGGGGGCGGGTACCACCGGGGAGCTGTTTTTT.

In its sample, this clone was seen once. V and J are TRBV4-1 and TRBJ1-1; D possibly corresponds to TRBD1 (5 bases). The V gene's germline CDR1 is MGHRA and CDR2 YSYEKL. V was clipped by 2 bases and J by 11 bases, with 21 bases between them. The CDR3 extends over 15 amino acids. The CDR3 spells CASSQPAKGNSNAFF. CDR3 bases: TGCGCCAGCAGCCAACCTGCGAAGGGGAATAGTAATGCTTTCTTT.

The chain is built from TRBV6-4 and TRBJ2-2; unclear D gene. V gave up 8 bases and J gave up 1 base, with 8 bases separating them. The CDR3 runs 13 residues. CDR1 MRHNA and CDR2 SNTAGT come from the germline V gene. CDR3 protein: CASRDKNTGELFF. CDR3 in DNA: TGTGCCAGCCGAGACAAGAACACCGGGGAGCTGTTTTTT.

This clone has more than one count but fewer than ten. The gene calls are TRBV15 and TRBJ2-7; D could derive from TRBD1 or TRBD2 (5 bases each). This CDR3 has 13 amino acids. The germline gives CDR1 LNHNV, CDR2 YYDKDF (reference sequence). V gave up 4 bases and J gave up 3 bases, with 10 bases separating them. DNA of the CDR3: TGTGCCACCAGCACCCGGGACGGCTACGAGCAGTACTTC. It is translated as CATSTRDGYEQYF.

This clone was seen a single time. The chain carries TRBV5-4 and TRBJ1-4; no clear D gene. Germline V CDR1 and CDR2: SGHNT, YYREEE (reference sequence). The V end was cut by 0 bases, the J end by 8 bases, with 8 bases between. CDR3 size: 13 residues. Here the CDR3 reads CASSLGGREKLFF. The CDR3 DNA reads TGTGCCAGCAGCTTGGGCGGTCGGGAAAAACTGTTTTTT.

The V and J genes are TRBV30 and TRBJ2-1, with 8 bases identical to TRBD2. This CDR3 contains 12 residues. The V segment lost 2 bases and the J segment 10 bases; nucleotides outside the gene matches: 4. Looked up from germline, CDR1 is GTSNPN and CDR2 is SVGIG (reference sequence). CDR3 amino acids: CAWSSSGEEQFF. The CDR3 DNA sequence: TGTGCCTGGAGTAGTAGCGGGGAAGAGCAGTTCTTC.

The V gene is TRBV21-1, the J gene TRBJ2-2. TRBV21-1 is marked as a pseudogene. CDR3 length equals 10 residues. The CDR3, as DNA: TGTGCCAGCAGGGCCGGGGAGCTGTTTTTT. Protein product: CASRAGELFF.

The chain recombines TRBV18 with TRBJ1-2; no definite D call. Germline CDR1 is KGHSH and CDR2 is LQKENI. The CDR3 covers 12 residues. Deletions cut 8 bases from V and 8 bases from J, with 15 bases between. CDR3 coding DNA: TGTGCCAGCGCAACCGCTTTTCCGGGCTACACCTTC. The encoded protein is CASATAFPGYTF.

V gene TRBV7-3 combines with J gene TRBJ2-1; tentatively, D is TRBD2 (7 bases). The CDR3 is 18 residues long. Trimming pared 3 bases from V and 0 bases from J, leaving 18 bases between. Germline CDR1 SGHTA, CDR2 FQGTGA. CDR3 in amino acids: CASSLRGGGESSYNEQFF. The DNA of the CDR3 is TGTGCCAGCAGCTTGCGCGGCGGGGGCGAGAGCTCCTACAATGAGCAGTTCTTC.

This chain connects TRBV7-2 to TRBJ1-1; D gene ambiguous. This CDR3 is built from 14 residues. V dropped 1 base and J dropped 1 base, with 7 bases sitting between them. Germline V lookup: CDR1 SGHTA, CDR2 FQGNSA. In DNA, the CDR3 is TGTGCCAGCAGCTTAGTTGGCAGGAACACTGAAGCTTTCTTT. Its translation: CASSLVGRNTEAFF.

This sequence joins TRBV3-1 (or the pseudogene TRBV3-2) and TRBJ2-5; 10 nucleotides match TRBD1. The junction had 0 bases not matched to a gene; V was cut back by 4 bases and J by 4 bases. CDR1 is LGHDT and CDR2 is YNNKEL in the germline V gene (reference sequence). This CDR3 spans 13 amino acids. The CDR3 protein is CASSRTGGETQYF. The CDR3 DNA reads TGTGCCAGCAGCCGGACAGGGGGAGAGACCCAGTACTTC.

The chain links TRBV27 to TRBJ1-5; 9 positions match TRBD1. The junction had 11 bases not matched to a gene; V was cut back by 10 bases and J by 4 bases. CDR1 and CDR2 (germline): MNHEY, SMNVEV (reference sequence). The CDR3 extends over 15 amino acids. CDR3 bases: TGTGCCACCTCCCCCGGACAGGGGTTTAATCAGCCCCAGCATTTT. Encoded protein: CATSPGQGFNQPQHF.

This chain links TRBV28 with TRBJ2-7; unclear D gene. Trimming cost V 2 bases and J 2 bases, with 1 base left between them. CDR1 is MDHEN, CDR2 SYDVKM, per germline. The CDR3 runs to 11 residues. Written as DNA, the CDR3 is TGTGCCAGCAGTTTAGCCTACGAGCAGTACTTC. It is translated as CASSLAYEQYF.

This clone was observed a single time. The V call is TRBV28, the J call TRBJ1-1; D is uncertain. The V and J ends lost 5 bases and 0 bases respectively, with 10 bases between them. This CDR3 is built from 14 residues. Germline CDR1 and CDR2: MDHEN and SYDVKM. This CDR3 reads CASSPQALNTEAFF. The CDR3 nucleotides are TGTGCCAGCAGTCCCCAGGCGTTGAACACTGAAGCTTTCTTT. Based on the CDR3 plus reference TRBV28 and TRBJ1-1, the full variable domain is DVKVTQSSRYLVKRTGEKVFLECVQDMDHENMFWYRQDPGLGLRLIYFSYDVKMKEKGDIPEGYSVSREKKERFSLILESASTNQTSMYLCASSPQALNTEAFFGQGTRLTVV.

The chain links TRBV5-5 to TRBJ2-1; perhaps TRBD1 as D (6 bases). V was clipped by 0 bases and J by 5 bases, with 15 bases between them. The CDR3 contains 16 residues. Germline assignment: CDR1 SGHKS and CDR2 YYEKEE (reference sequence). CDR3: CASSLVPGTLHNEQFF. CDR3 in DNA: TGTGCCAGCAGCTTGGTCCCCGGGACACTACACAATGAGCAGTTCTTC.

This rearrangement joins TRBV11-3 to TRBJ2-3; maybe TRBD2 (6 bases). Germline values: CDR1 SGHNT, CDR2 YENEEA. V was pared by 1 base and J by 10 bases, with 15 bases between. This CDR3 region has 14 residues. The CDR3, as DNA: TGTGCCAGCAGCTTAGTGGACGGCGGGACGCCGCAGTATTTT. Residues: CASSLVDGGTPQYF.

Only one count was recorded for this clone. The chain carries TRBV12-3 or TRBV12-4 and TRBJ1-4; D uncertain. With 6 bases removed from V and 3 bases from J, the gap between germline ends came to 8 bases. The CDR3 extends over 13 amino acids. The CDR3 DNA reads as TGTGCCAGCAGAAGAGGGTCTAATGAAAAACTGTTTTTT. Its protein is CASRRGSNEKLFF.

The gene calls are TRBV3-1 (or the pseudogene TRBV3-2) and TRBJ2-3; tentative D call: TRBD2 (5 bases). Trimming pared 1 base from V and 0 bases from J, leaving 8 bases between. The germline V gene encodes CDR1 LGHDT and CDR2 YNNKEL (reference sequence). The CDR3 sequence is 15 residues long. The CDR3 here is CASSQVRTSTDTQYF. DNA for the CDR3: TGTGCCAGCAGCCAAGTGAGGACTAGCACAGATACGCAGTATTTT.

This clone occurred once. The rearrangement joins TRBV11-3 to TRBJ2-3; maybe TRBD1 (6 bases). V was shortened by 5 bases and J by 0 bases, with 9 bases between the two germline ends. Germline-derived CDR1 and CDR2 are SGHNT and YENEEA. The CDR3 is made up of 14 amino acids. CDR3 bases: TGTGCCAGCAGCGTGGGGGCCAGCACAGATACGCAGTATTTT. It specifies CASSVGASTDTQYF.

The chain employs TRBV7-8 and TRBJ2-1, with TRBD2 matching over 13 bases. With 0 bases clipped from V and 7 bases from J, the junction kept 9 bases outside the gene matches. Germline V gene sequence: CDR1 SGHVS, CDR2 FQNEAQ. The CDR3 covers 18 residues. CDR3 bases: TGTGCCAGCAGCTTAGCCCGACTAGCGGGGGGCAGGAGGAATGAGCAGTTCTTC. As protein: CASSLARLAGGRRNEQFF.

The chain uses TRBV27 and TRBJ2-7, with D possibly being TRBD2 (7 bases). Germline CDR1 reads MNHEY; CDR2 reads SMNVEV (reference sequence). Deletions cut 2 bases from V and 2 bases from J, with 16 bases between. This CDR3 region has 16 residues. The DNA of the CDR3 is TGTGCCAGCAGTTTAATTCGCGGGGGCGACACCTACGAGCAGTACTTC. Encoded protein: CASSLIRGGDTYEQYF.

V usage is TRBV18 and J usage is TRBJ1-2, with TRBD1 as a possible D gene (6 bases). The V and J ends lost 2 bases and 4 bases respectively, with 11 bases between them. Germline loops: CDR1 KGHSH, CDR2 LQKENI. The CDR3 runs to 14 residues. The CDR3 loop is CASSPGLDSYGYTF. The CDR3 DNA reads TGTGCCAGCTCACCAGGCTTGGACAGCTATGGCTACACCTTC.

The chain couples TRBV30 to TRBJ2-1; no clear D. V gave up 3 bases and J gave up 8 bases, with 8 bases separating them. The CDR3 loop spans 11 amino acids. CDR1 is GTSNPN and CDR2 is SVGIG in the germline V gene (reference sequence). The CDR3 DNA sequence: TGTGCCTGGAGAACTCTACATGAGCAGTTCTTC. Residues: CAWRTLHEQFF.

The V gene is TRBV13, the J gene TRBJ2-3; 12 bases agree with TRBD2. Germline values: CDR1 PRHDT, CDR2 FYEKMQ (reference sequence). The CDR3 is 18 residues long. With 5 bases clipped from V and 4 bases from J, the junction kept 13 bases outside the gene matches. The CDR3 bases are TGTGCCAGCAGCCTATCTTGGACTAGCGGGGAAGATGCAGATACGCAGTATTTT. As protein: CASSLSWTSGEDADTQYF.